This T cell receptor beta chain appears in the sequencing data of a study of blood T cell repertoires in COVID-19. Across the study: From the United States, Italy and Spain came samples of acute and convalescent COVID-19. The analysed material was cDNA or gDNA that came from T cells, B-cell-depleted T cells, or PBMCs.

This CDR3 is 17 amino acids long. With V trimmed by 6 bases and J by 0 bases, 10 bases remained unmatched. Germline values: CDR1 SGHRS, CDR2 YFSETQ. Per the authors' pipeline: Reference gene primer amplification gave nucleated cell count estimates. TCRdb keeps only in-frame clones here, not all; method: immunoSEQ multiplex PCR. The D gene and trimming were derived from the DNA, and the V and J assignments and clone size from that table. The sample contains fewer than 400,000 clones, around 85% of which appear only once. Sequenced: peripheral blood. The chain carries TRBV5-1 and TRBJ2-2, with 8 bases matching TRBD1. This receptor was identified in a woman between 18 and 30 years old with acute or convalescent COVID-19. CDR3 in DNA: TGCGCCAGCAACTGGGGAACAGGGGGACCGAACACCGGGGAGCTGTTTTTT. Its translation is CASNWGTGGPNTGELFF.